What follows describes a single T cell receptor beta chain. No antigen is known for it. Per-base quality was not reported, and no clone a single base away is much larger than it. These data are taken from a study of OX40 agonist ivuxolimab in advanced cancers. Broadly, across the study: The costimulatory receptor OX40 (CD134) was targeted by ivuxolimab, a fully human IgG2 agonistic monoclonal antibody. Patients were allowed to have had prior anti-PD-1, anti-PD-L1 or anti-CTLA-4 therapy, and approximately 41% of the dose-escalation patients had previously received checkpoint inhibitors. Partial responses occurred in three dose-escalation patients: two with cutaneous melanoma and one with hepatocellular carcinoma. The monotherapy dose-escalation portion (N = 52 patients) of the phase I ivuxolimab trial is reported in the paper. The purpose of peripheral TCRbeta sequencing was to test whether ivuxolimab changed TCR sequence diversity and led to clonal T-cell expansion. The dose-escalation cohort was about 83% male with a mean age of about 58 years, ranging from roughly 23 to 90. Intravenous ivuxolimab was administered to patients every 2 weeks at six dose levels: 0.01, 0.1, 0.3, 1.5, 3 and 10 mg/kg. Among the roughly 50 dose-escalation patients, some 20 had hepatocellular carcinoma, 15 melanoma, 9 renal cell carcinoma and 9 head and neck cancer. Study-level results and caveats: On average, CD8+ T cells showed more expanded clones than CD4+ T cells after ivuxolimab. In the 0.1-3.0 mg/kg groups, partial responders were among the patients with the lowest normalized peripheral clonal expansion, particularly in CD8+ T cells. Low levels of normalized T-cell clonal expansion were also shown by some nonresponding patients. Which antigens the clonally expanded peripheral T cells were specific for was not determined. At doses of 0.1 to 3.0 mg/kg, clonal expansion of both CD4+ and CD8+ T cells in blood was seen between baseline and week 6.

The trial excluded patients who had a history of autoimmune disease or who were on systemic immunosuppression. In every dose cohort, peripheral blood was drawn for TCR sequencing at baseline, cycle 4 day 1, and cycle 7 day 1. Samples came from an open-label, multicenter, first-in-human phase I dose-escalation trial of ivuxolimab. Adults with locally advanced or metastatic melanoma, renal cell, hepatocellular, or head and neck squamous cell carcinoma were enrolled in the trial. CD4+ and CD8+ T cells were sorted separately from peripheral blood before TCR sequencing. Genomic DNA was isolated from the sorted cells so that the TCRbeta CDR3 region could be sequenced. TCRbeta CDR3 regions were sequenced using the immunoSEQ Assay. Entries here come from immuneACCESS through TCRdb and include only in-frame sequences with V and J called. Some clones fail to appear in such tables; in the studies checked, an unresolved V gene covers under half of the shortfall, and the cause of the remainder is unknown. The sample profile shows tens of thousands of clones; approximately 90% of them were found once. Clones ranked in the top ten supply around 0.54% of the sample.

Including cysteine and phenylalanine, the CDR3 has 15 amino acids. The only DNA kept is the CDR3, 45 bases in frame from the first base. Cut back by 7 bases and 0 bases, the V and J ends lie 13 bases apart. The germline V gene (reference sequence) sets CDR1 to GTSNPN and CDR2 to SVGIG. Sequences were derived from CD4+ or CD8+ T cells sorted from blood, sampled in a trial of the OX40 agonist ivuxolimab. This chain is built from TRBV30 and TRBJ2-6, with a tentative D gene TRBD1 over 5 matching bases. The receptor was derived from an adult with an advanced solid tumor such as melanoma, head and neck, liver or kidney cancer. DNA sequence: TGTGCCTTCTCAAAAGGGGACTCTGGGGCCAACGTCCTGACTTTC. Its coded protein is CAFSKGDSGANVLTF.